This T cell receptor (beta chain) appears in the sequencing data of a study of blood T cells in healthy people across ages. Overall study results and limits: A roughly linear fall in TCR beta diversity per million T cells was seen with increasing age. For the donors, CMV status was unknown and possibly confounded expanded clonotype changes.

This clonotype has just a few counts. The antigen remains unidentified. The CDR3 length is 17 residues. V trimming: 5 bases; J trimming: 5 bases; junction bases outside the gene matches: 9. Germline V lookup: CDR1 SEHNR, CDR2 FQNEAQ (reference sequence). Primers used in a second PCR of about 7 to 12 cycles were a sample-barcoded 5' primer and a J-beta primer mix. TCRdb itself ran the 5' RACE reads through MiXCR, one entry per CDR3 protein. The data hold approximately 780,000 distinct CDR3 sequences, with roughly 24% observed a single time. The same sample was also used in a study of T cells of mothers and their children. As reported in that work: Three healthy Caucasian mothers and their six children donated. The second PCR used the M1S primer, and this primer added sample barcodes and 2-4 random nucleotides.

The gene calls are TRBV7-9 and TRBJ2-1; TRBD2 aligns across 13 bases. The source of this sequence is a boy younger than 18 in good health. Sequences were obtained from blood. CDR3 nucleotides: TGTGCCAGCAGCCAAAGCGGACTAGCGGGGGATAACAATGAGCAGTTCTTC. Its protein product is CASSQSGLAGDNNEQFF.